This T cell receptor beta chain came from a study of cytomegalovirus exposure and HLA in healthy donors. Study results and caveats: Later analysis reportedly placed an Asian-associated ancestry cluster below the roughly 640-donor mean in N-insertions. The productive fraction for most TCR beta V segments was about 90% or about 30% in an earlier analysis. The authors enumerated around 150 TCR beta chains as linked to cytomegalovirus.

As to this clone: Its antigen remains unidentified.

CDR3 size: 14 residues. Germline V gene sequence: CDR1 GTSNPN, CDR2 SVGIG (reference sequence). Trimming removed 0 bases at V and 8 bases at J, with 13 bases between. Primers: 60 Vbeta forward and 13 Jbeta reverse. Profiled with immunoSEQ multiplex PCR; TCRdb holds only in-frame clones, not every one. The table includes 200,000 to 250,000 clones, about 75% detected once. The clonotype originates from a woman aged 25 to 39 in good health and CMV-seronegative. The sequenced sample was PBMCs. The rearrangement uses TRBV30 and TRBJ1-4; weak D call: TRBD1 (5 bases). CDR3 sequence (DNA): TGTGCCTGGAGTGTACTGGGGGGAAACGAAAAACTGTTTTTT. Its translation is CAWSVLGGNEKLFF.